Below, 18 T cell receptor beta chains from the same sample are listed, as sequenced in a study of blood T cell repertoires in COVID-19. Using immunoSEQ multiplex PCR, the repertoire was profiled, and TCRdb retains in-frame clones only, with some absent. The table lists under 150,000 clones, about 80% of them singletons. The sample taken for sequencing was peripheral blood. Source of these receptors: a woman aged 80 or older in a cohort sampled during active or convalescent COVID-19.

This chain links TRBV6-2 or TRBV6-3 with TRBJ1-5, with D perhaps matching TRBD1 (6 bases). The length of the CDR3 is 15 residues. Germline CDR1 reads MNHEY; CDR2 reads SVGEGT. V lost 2 bases and J 4 bases, leaving 12 bases between the germline ends. The CDR3 nucleotides read TGTGCCAGCAGTTACAGGGGGTCCGCAAATCAGCCCCAGCATTTT. It translates to CASSYRGSANQPQHF.

The genes are TRBV13 and TRBJ2-1; 12 nucleotides match TRBD2. Looked up from germline, CDR1 is PRHDT and CDR2 is FYEKMQ (reference sequence). V lost 6 bases, J lost 7 bases, and 13 bases stayed unmatched. The CDR3 loop spans 17 amino acids. The CDR3 region has the DNA TGTGCCAGCAGTTACGCAATCCTAGCGGGGGGGCTAAATGAGCAGTTCTTC. Its protein product is CASSYAILAGGLNEQFF.

This chain links TRBV6-4 with TRBJ2-7, with TRBD2 as a possible D gene (5 bases). Germline V gives CDR1 MRHNA, CDR2 SNTAGT. Trimming took off 4 bases at V and 2 bases at J, with 21 bases between the two ends. The length of the CDR3 is 17 residues. This CDR3 reads CASSALQRRNIPYEQYV. The CDR3 DNA sequence: TGTGCCAGCAGTGCATTACAGAGGAGGAATATTCCCTACGAGCAGTACGTC.

The CDR3 DNA sequence: TGTGCCAGCAGCTTAGATGAGTGGCGGGGGGCCCTTACCGGGGAGCTGTTTTTT. It translates to CASSLDEWRGALTGELFF. The J gene is TRBJ2-2, the V gene TRBV11-2, with 8 bases lining up with TRBD2. This CDR3 contains 18 residues. With V trimmed by 0 bases and J by 5 bases, 11 bases remained unmatched. Germline values: CDR1 SGHAT, CDR2 FQNNGV.

The chain recombines TRBV5-4 with TRBJ2-1; 13 bases align to TRBD2. This CDR3 contains 14 residues. Trimming cost V 4 bases and J 7 bases; bases outside gene matches: 2. Germline CDR1 SGHNT, CDR2 YYREEE (reference sequence). The DNA for the CDR3 is TGTGCCAGCAGCACTAGCGGGGGGGGAAATGAGCAGTTCTTC. It specifies CASSTSGGGNEQFF. Based on the CDR3 plus reference TRBV5-4 and TRBJ2-1, the full variable domain is ETGVTQSPTHLIKTRGQQVTLRCSSQSGHNTVSWYQQALGQGPQFIFQYYREEENGRGNFPPRFSGLQFPNYSSELNVNALELDDSALYLCASSTSGGGNEQFFGPGTRLTVL.

The chain recombines TRBV10-3 with TRBJ2-1; 10 positions match TRBD2. V gave up 10 bases and J gave up 7 bases; unmatched junction bases: 7. Germline lookup yields CDR1 ENHRY and CDR2 SYGVKD. This CDR3 region has 13 residues. This CDR3 reads CASSGGATNEQFF. CDR3 sequence (DNA): TGTGCCAGCAGCGGGGGGGCCACGAATGAGCAGTTCTTC.

This clone was observed a few times. J is TRBJ2-7 and V is TRBV24-1; 8 nucleotides agree with TRBD2. Germline V CDR1 and CDR2: KGHDR, SFDVKD. The CDR3 is 16 amino acids. Unmatched junction bases numbered 13, after V lost 4 bases and J lost 6 bases. The CDR3 loop is CATSDLRDGRVSEQYV. The CDR3 nucleotides are TGTGCCACCAGTGACCTCCGGGACGGGAGGGTCTCCGAGCAGTACGTC.

J is TRBJ1-2 and V is TRBV7-2; D unclear. The V and J ends lost 3 bases and 4 bases respectively, with 9 bases between them. Germline V CDR1 and CDR2: SGHTA, FQGNSA. This CDR3 contains 13 residues. CDR3: CASSLAGLYGYTF. The CDR3, as DNA: TGTGCCAGCAGCTTGGCAGGACTCTATGGCTACACCTTC.

In this sample, this clone turned up once. The CDR3 spells CASSPPGGIWGTEAFF. The CDR3 nucleotides are TGTGCCAGCTCACCACCGGGAGGCATTTGGGGCACTGAAGCTTTCTTT. The J gene is TRBJ1-1, the V gene TRBV18; D is uncertain. Trimming pared 0 bases from V and 4 bases from J, leaving 15 bases between. Germline CDR1 KGHSH, CDR2 LQKENI. This CDR3 spans 16 amino acids.

The rearrangement uses TRBV29-1 and TRBJ1-1, with D possibly matching TRBD1 (6 bases). The CDR3 consists of 12 residues. Germline lookup yields CDR1 SQVTM and CDR2 ANQGSEA. V was clipped by 1 base and J by 10 bases, with 13 bases between them. The CDR3: CSVEVQGTRAFF. CDR3 bases: TGCAGCGTTGAAGTTCAGGGGACCAGAGCTTTCTTT.

This clone was found a few times. The chain employs TRBV28 and TRBJ2-7; weak D call: TRBD2 (5 bases). V was trimmed by 5 bases and J by 4 bases, leaving 12 bases between them. The CDR3 extends over 13 amino acids. Germline CDR1 MDHEN, CDR2 SYDVKM. This CDR3 is CASSAPGIYEQYV. CDR3 sequence (DNA): TGTGCCAGCAGTGCCCCCGGGATATACGAGCAGTACGTC.

This clone was counted between two and nine times. The chain carries TRBV6-2 or TRBV6-3 and TRBJ2-6; D ambiguous. V lost 4 bases to trimming and J lost 0 bases, with 7 bases between them. CDR1 is MNHEY and CDR2 is SVGEGT in the germline V gene. The CDR3 is 15 residues long. For the CDR3, the DNA is TGTGCCAGCAGTTTACAGAACTCTGGGGCCAACGTCCTGACTTTC. As protein: CASSLQNSGANVLTF.

This chain connects TRBV9 to TRBJ2-5; 10 bases map to TRBD2. CDR3 length: 15 amino acids. With 3 bases clipped from V and 4 bases from J, the junction kept 6 bases outside the gene matches. Germline CDR1 and CDR2: SGDLS and YYNGEE. The CDR3 bases are TGTGCCAGCAGCGAGAGACTAGCGGGCCCAGAGACCCAGTACTTC. Its protein is CASSERLAGPETQYF.

The V call is TRBV5-1, the J call TRBJ2-7; 12 bases are shared with TRBD2. With V trimmed by 4 bases and J by 3 bases, 2 bases remained unmatched. Germline loops: CDR1 SGHRS, CDR2 YFSETQ. The CDR3 has 14 amino acids. CDR3 sequence reads: CASSLTSGGYEQYF. DNA for the CDR3: TGCGCCAGCAGCCTGACTAGCGGGGGCTACGAGCAGTACTTC.

The chain employs TRBV18 and TRBJ1-2; 9 bases map to TRBD1. Germline V gene data show CDR1 as KGHSH and CDR2 as LQKENI. The CDR3 loop spans 17 amino acids. J lost 8 bases, V lost 0 bases, and 13 bases had no gene match. CDR3 residues: CASSPPGQGLSSEGYTF. Written as DNA, the CDR3 is TGTGCCAGCTCACCACCGGGACAGGGATTATCGTCGGAGGGCTACACCTTC.

This chain uses TRBV19 with TRBJ2-3, with D possibly matching TRBD2 (5 bases). Germline assignment: CDR1 LNHDA and CDR2 SQIVND (reference sequence). Trimming pared 7 bases from V and 6 bases from J, leaving 14 bases between. The CDR3 loop spans 13 amino acids. CDR3: CASNVYRGDTQYF. For the CDR3, the DNA is TGTGCCAGTAACGTTTACAGAGGGGATACGCAGTATTTT.

This clone was observed a single time. CDR3 residues: CASSEFLAGGGEQFF. CDR3 sequence (DNA): TGTGCCAGCAGTGAGTTTCTAGCGGGGGGCGGGGAGCAGTTCTTC. J is TRBJ2-1 and V is TRBV2; the match to TRBD2 covers 11 bases. Germline CDR1 reads SNHLY; CDR2 reads FYNNEI. This CDR3 comprises 15 residues. Unmatched junction bases numbered 8, after V lost 3 bases and J lost 10 bases.

This chain links TRBV19 with TRBJ1-1, with 10 bases aligning to TRBD1. CDR3 length: 14 residues. J lost 11 bases, V lost 9 bases, and 15 bases had no gene match. Germline V gene lookup returns CDR1 LNHDA and CDR2 SQIVND (reference sequence). The CDR3 nucleotides are TGTGCCAGCGAACCGGGACAGGGGTCACGACAGGCTTTCTTT. This codes for CASEPGQGSRQAFF.